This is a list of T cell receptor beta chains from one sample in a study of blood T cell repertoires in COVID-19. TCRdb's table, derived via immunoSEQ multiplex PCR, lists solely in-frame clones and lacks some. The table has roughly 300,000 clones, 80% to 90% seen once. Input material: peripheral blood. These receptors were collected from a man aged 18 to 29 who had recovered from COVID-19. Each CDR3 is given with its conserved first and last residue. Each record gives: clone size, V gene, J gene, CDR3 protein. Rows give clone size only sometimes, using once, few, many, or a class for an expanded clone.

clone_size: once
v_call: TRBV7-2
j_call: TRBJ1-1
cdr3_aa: CASSFDRGGTEAFF

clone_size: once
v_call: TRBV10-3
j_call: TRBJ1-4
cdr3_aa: CAISESDPGTGKEKLFF

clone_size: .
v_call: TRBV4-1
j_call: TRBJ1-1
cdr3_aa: CASSQAPYTEAFF

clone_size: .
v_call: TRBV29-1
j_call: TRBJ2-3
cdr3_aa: CSVEGTRVNTQYF

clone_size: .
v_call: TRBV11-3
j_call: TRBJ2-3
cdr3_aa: CASSLSGRPDTQYF

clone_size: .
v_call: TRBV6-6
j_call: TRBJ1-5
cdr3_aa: CASSYKGDSNQPQHF

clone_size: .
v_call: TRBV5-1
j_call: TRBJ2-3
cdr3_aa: CASSGQTSTDTQYF

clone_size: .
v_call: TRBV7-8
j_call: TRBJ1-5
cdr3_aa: CANLPGPWDRGGNQPQHF

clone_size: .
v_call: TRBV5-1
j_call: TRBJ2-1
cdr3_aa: CASSSLLTGLNEQFF

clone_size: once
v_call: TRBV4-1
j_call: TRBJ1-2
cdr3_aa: CASSQDPGQGAFYNGYTF

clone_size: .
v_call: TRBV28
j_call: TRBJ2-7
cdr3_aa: CASRRVTSGVSYEQYF

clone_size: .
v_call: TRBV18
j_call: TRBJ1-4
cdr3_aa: CASHPARAHSATNEKLFF

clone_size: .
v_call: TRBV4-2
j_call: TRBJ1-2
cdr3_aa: CASSLRTGGDYGYTF

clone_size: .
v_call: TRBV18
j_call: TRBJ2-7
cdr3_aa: CASSSTAYEQYF

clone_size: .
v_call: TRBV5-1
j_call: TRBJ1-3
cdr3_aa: CASSLPGSGNTIYF

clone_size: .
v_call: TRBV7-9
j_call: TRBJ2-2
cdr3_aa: CASSADAGGPYTGELFF

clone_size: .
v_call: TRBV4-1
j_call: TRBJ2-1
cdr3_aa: CASSQEGLAASYNEQFF

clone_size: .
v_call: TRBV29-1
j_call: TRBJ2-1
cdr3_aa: CSVEGLSRYNEQFF

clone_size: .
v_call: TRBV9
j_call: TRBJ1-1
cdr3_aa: CASSDGGQGAEAFF

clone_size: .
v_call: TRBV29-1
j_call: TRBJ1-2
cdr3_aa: CSVDPGGGGYTF

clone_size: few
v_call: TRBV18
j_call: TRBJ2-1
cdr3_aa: CASTPTLGEQFF

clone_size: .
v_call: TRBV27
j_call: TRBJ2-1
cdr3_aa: CASSLQGGGNEQFF

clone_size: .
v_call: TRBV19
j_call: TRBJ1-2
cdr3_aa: CASSISAGPNYGYTF

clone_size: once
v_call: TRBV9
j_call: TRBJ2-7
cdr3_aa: CASSVGGSGYEQYF

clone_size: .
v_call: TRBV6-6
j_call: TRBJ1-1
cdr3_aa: CASRLLESTEAFF

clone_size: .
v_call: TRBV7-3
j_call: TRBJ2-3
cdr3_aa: CASSLTSYADTQYF

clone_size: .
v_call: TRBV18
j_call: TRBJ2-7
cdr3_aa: CASSPPAGSYEQYF

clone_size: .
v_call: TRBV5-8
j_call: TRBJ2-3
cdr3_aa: CASSYGLAGAPTDTQYF

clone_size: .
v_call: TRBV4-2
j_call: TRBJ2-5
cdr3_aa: CASSQTGQGGETQYF

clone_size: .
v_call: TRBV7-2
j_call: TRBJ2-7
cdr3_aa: CASSFSFAEDEQYF

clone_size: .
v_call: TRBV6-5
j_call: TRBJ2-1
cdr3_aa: CASKTGSSYNEQFF

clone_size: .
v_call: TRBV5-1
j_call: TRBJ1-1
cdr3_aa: CASSWAPPSGEAFF

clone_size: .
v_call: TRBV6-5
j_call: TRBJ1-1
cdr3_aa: CASRDQGAFAEAFF

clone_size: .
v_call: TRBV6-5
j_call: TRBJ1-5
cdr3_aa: CASSPDRGDQPQHF

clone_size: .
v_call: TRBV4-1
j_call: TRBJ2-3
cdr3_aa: CASSQVSAGGTDTQYF

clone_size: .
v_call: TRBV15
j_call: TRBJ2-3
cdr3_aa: CATSRPFSTADTQYF

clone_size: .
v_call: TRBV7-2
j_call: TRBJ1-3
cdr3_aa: CASSLGNRGHTIYF

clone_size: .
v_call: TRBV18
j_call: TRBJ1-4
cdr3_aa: CASSLTPDSVENEKLFF

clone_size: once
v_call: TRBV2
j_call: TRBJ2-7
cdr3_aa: CATLRTESYEQYF

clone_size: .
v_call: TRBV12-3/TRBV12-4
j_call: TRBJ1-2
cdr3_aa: CASSPGDYGYTF

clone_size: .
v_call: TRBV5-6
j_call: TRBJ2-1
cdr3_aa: CASSRKRESLHEQFF

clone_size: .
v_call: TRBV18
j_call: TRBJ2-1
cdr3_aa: CASSPWTAGVVAGYNEQFF

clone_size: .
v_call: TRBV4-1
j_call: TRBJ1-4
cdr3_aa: CASSQAGLVLFF

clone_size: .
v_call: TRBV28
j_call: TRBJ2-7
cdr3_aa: CASFWAGEQYF

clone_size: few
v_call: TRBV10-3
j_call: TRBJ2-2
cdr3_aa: CAIGSGPNTGELFF

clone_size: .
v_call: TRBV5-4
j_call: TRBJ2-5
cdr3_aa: CASSLNPGYQETQYF

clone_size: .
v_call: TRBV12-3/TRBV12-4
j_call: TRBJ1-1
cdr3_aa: CASSRTGPAFF

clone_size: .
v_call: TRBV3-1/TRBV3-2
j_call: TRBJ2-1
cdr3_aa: CASSQDLAGEYNEQFF

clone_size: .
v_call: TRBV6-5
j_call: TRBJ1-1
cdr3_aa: CASSRQQGAQGAFF

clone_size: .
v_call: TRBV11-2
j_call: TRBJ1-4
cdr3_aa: CASSLGISRGENEKLFF

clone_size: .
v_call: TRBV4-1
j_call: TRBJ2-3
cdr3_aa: CASSQRGGADFTDTQYF

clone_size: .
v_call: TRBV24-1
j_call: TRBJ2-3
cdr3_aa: CATSHRAKDTQYF